This T cell receptor (beta chain) was found in a study of beta chain features in type 1 diabetes. As for this clone: What it recognizes is unknown.

V was cut by 2 bases and J by 4 bases, with 15 bases left in between. There are 14 residues in the CDR3. Per germline, CDR1 GTSNPN and CDR2 SVGIG (reference sequence). Every donor provided one heparinised blood draw, which averaged around 120 mL. Study outcomes and limitations: Comparison showed that naive, central memory and Treg TCRB repertoires appeared more similar among patients than among healthy donors. There was a moderate but significant shortening of TCRB CDR3s in all four CD4+ subsets of Type 1 diabetes patients.

Reverse transcribing all isolated RNA meant expressed TCRB transcripts were sequenced. There were approximately 3.5 million reads on average in the naive, central memory and regulatory T cell samples. Only in-frame clones appear in the TCRdb table, and some are missing; sequencing was by immunoSEQ multiplex PCR. The repertoire holds around 130,000 clones, 9% seen once, with around 0.79% in the top ten. The chain has TRBV30 and TRBJ2-7, with a tentative D call TRBD2 (7 bases). This TCR came from a young man with type 1 diabetes. The specimen sequenced was central memory CD4+ T cells from blood. DNA of the CDR3: TGTGCCTGGAGTAGGGGGGGGTCGATTTACGAGCAGTACTTC. Its protein product is CAWSRGGSIYEQYF.